The clone carrying this T cell receptor beta chain was counted a few times. The antigen is unknown. The source of the sample is a study of T-cell memory formation after mild COVID-19. Study results and caveats: Memory from before infection featured some responding clones, which suggests cross-reactive memory joined. Clones that contracted clustered mainly in CM and EM if CD4+ and in EMRA if CD8+.

This CDR3 is built from 14 residues. The V and J ends lost 8 bases and 9 bases respectively, with 20 bases between them. Germline V CDR1 and CDR2: MGHRA, YSYEKL. TCR alpha and TCR beta cDNA libraries with sample barcodes and UMIs came from 5'RACE using constant-segment primers. TCRdb reprocessed the 5' RACE reads via MiXCR and lists one record per CDR3 protein. The sample holds approximately 180,000 distinct CDR3 sequences; 16% are singletons and the top ten take about 1.9%. Sequenced material: PBMCs or a T cell subset sorted from them (not recorded which). The chain combines TRBV4-1 with TRBJ2-1, with D possibly matching TRBD2 (7 bases). This receptor was identified in an adult woman who had mild COVID-19 (a few samples of this study predate the infection). Cell type and time point are not known. The CDR3 is CASGRGGGWVEQFF. The DNA of the CDR3 is TGCGCCAGCGGCAGGGGAGGGGGTTGGGTTGAGCAGTTCTTC.